Described below is a single T cell receptor (beta chain) sequence and its context. These data belong to a study of blood T cell repertoires in COVID-19. Whole-study context: T cells, B-cell-depleted T cells, or PBMCs supplied cDNA or gDNA.

This CDR3 region has 15 residues. The germline CDR1 and CDR2 sequences are LNHDA and SQIVND (reference sequence). Deletions cut 3 bases from V and 4 bases from J, with 12 bases between. Original data processing: Amplified reference gene primers provided the basis for estimating nucleated cell counts. Assay used: immunoSEQ multiplex PCR; TCRdb lists only in-frame clones, some missing. V and J calls and clone size are copied from that table; D and trimming were computed from the DNA. This table holds some 280,000 clones, roughly 90% found once. The source of this sequence is a woman aged 60-75 years with acute or convalescent COVID-19. This chain links TRBV19 with TRBJ2-2; D possibly corresponds to TRBD1 (5 bases). The sample consisted of peripheral blood. The chain's CDR3 is CASSINDRTTGELFF. CDR3 nucleotides: TGTGCCAGTAGTATTAACGACAGAACCACCGGGGAGCTGTTTTTT.